These 5 T cell receptor beta chains came from one sample sequenced in a study of OX40 agonist ivuxolimab in advanced cancers. Profiling relied on immunoSEQ multiplex PCR, and the TCRdb table lists in-frame clones only, not all of them. The profile shows some 73,000 clones, about 88% of them singletons. The sequenced sample was CD4+ or CD8+ T cells sorted from blood, obtained in a trial of the OX40 agonist ivuxolimab. These TCRs come from an adult with an advanced solid tumor such as melanoma, head and neck, liver or kidney cancer.

This clone occurred a few times. This sequence joins TRBV18 and TRBJ2-3; 7 bases match TRBD1. In germline, CDR1 is KGHSH, CDR2 LQKENI. V shed 6 bases and J 10 bases; nucleotides not matched to a gene: 16. The CDR3 loop spans 15 amino acids. In nucleotides, the CDR3 is TGTGCCAGCTCCTCCGACAGCGGACAGGTTCTCTCGCAGTATTTT. Translation: CASSSDSGQVLSQYF.

The chain carries TRBV5-1 and TRBJ2-3; D gene unclear. The CDR3 runs to 13 residues. Germline loops: CDR1 SGHRS, CDR2 YFSETQ. V dropped 0 bases and J dropped 1 base, with 3 bases sitting between them. The CDR3 protein is CASSLARTDTQYF. Here the CDR3 DNA reads TGCGCCAGCAGCTTGGCCCGCACAGATACGCAGTATTTT.

Concerning this clone: Distinct nucleotide sequences in the sample also encode this CDR3. The chain combines TRBV19 with TRBJ1-1; D may be TRBD1 (5 bases). The CDR3 consists of 15 residues. The germline CDR1 and CDR2 sequences are LNHDA and SQIVND (reference sequence). Trimming stripped 3 bases from V and 6 bases from J, with 17 bases between. The CDR3 spells CASSMNTGRGAEAFF. For the CDR3, the DNA is TGTGCCAGTAGTATGAATACCGGGCGAGGGGCTGAAGCTTTCTTT.

This chain uses TRBV7-9 with TRBJ1-1; TRBD1 might be the D (5 bases). The CDR3 has 15 residues. The ends were cut back, 0 bases at V and 5 bases at J, with 13 bases in the middle. From germline, CDR1 is SEHNR and CDR2 FQNEAQ (reference sequence). CDR3 bases: TGTGCCAGCAGCTTAGCTGAGACGGGGGAAACTGAAGCTTTCTTT. Amino acids: CASSLAETGETEAFF.

DNA of the CDR3: TGTGCCAGCAGTTTATTTTCGGGGGCGGTCTACGAGCAGTACTTC. Translation gives CASSLFSGAVYEQYF. The J gene is TRBJ2-7, the V gene TRBV27; possibly TRBD1 or TRBD2 for D (6 bases each). The germline V gene encodes CDR1 MNHEY and CDR2 SMNVEV (reference sequence). V was shortened by 1 base and J by 3 bases, with 13 bases between the two germline ends. CDR3 size: 15 residues.